This is a list of T cell receptor beta chains from one sample in a study of neurological immune-mediated disorders. TCRdb called the 5' RACE reads again in MiXCR, with one record for every CDR3 protein. The table lists fewer than 20,000 distinct CDR3 sequences, approximately 8.7% of them singletons. Sequencing was done on a sample of CD8+ T cells from blood. The receptors derive from a man aged 45-65 years in good health. Each CDR3 is given with its conserved first and last residue. Each record gives: D gene, V gene, J gene, clone size, CDR3 protein, CDR3 DNA. The D gene is left open where the match is weak. The listing skips clone size in some rows; elsewhere it reads once, few, many or a size class.

D: TRBD2
V: TRBV3-1
J: TRBJ2-1
size: NA
CDR3: CASSQAPGLARSYNEQFF
DNA: TGTGCCAGCAGCCAAGCCCCGGGACTAGCGCGCTCCTACAATGAGCAGTTCTTC

D: NA
V: TRBV4-1
J: TRBJ2-7
size: many
CDR3: CASSGPAGSGEYF
DNA: TGCGCCAGCAGCGGCCCGGCCGGGTCAGGGGAGTACTTC

D: TRBD1
V: TRBV28
J: TRBJ2-7
size: many
CDR3: CASGDSGALVHLEEQYF
DNA: TGTGCCAGCGGGGACAGCGGCGCGCTGGTTCACCTAGAGGAGCAGTACTTC

D: NA
V: TRBV28
J: TRBJ2-3
size: many
CDR3: CASSPPLAAYSTDTQYF
DNA: TGTGCCAGCAGCCCACCCCTAGCAGCGTATAGCACAGATACGCAGTATTTT

D: NA
V: TRBV20-1
J: TRBJ2-7
size: many
CDR3: CSARPETGPLVYEQYF
DNA: TGCAGTGCTAGGCCTGAGACAGGCCCCCTCGTCTACGAGCAGTACTTC

D: TRBD1
V: TRBV28
J: TRBJ2-7
size: many
CDR3: CASSLVDGLRGRGNEQYF
DNA: TGTGCCAGCAGTTTAGTCGACGGCCTCAGGGGGCGCGGGAACGAGCAGTACTTC

D: TRBD1
V: TRBV7-8
J: TRBJ2-7
size: many
CDR3: CASSFMTGSPYEQYF
DNA: TGTGCCAGCAGCTTTATGACAGGGAGCCCCTACGAGCAGTACTTC

D: NA
V: TRBV29-1
J: TRBJ2-2
size: many
CDR3: CSVEGQGRTGELFF
DNA: TGCAGCGTTGAAGGTCAGGGGCGAACCGGGGAGCTGTTTTTT

D: NA
V: TRBV5-5
J: TRBJ2-6
size: many
CDR3: CASSSLGGGEWAGANVLTF
DNA: TGTGCCAGCAGCTCCCTTGGCGGGGGCGAGTGGGCTGGGGCCAACGTCCTGACTTTC

D: NA
V: TRBV5-6
J: TRBJ2-1
size: many
CDR3: CASSLWGSWNEQFF
DNA: TGTGCCAGCAGCTTGTGGGGCAGTTGGAATGAGCAGTTCTTC

D: TRBD2
V: TRBV5-1
J: TRBJ2-3
size: medium-sized
CDR3: CASSWKGLAATDTQYF
DNA: TGCGCCAGCAGCTGGAAGGGACTAGCGGCAACAGATACGCAGTATTTT

D: NA
V: TRBV18
J: TRBJ2-2
size: many
CDR3: CASSLEPGVNTGELFF
DNA: TGTGCCAGCTCACTAGAGCCAGGGGTCAACACCGGGGAGCTGTTTTTT

D: TRBD2
V: TRBV6-5
J: TRBJ2-7
size: many
CDR3: CASTSYAGAGEQYF
DNA: TGTGCCAGCACTTCCTATGCGGGAGCAGGCGAGCAGTACTTC

D: NA
V: TRBV6-2/TRBV6-3
J: TRBJ2-1
size: few
CDR3: CASSGNTYNEQFF
DNA: TGTGCCAGCAGTGGAAACACGTACAATGAGCAGTTCTTC

D: TRBD1
V: TRBV29-1
J: TRBJ2-7
size: many
CDR3: CSAKGDREQYF
DNA: TGCAGCGCCAAGGGGGACAGGGAGCAGTACTTC

D: NA
V: TRBV7-2
J: TRBJ1-4
size: many
CDR3: CASSSLLGHREKLFF
DNA: TGTGCCAGCAGCTCCCTCTTAGGGCACCGTGAAAAACTGTTTTTT

D: NA
V: TRBV20-1
J: TRBJ2-7
size: many
CDR3: CSARPYEGKSEQYF
DNA: TGCAGTGCTAGGCCGTACGAGGGTAAATCCGAGCAGTACTTC

D: NA
V: TRBV6-1
J: TRBJ2-7
size: medium-sized
CDR3: CASSEDPAGVDEQYF
DNA: TGTGCCAGCAGTGAAGACCCGGCAGGGGTTGACGAGCAGTACTTC

D: NA
V: TRBV3-1
J: TRBJ2-7
size: many
CDR3: CASSLGPSYEQYF
DNA: TGTGCCAGCAGCCTCGGGCCCTCCTACGAGCAGTACTTC

D: NA
V: TRBV6-6
J: TRBJ2-2
size: many
CDR3: CASSSSPLGGTGELFF
DNA: TGTGCCAGCAGTTCCTCCCCTTTGGGGGGTACCGGGGAGCTGTTTTTT

D: NA
V: TRBV6-5
J: TRBJ2-2
size: many
CDR3: CASSYLGGETGELFF
DNA: TGTGCCAGCAGTTACCTCGGTGGGGAGACCGGGGAGCTGTTTTTT

D: NA
V: TRBV28
J: TRBJ2-5
size: many
CDR3: CASSFAEEETQYF
DNA: TGTGCCAGCAGTTTTGCGGAGGAAGAGACCCAGTACTTC

D: NA
V: TRBV4-1
J: TRBJ2-7
size: many
CDR3: CASSQEKAPSSYEQYF
DNA: TGCGCCAGCAGCCAAGAAAAAGCGCCGAGCTCCTACGAGCAGTACTTC

D: NA
V: TRBV29-1
J: TRBJ1-2
size: many
CDR3: CSAASVANYGYTF
DNA: TGCAGCGCGGCGTCGGTAGCTAACTATGGCTACACCTTC

D: TRBD2
V: TRBV3-1
J: TRBJ2-3
size: many
CDR3: CASSQVVAGFTDTQYF
DNA: TGTGCCAGCAGCCAAGTAGTAGCGGGATTCACAGATACGCAGTATTTT

D: NA
V: TRBV29-1
J: TRBJ1-2
size: many
CDR3: CSVDGTGYGYTF
DNA: TGCAGCGTAGACGGCACTGGCTATGGCTACACCTTC

D: TRBD1
V: TRBV27
J: TRBJ2-5
size: many
CDR3: CASSLRGDRVQETQYF
DNA: TGTGCCAGCAGTCTACGTGGTGACAGGGTTCAAGAGACCCAGTACTTC

D: TRBD2
V: TRBV7-9
J: TRBJ2-3
size: many
CDR3: CASSHGTSGLDTQYF
DNA: TGTGCCAGCAGCCACGGGACTAGCGGTTTGGATACGCAGTATTTT

D: NA
V: TRBV28
J: TRBJ2-2
size: NA
CDR3: CASSLVTNTGELFF
DNA: TGTGCCAGCAGTTTAGTCACGAACACCGGGGAGCTGTTTTTT

D: TRBD1
V: TRBV7-2
J: TRBJ2-7
size: many
CDR3: CASSPGQGTYEQYF
DNA: TGTGCCAGCAGCCCGGGACAGGGGACATACGAGCAGTACTTC